The clone carrying this TCR beta chain was seen many times. Its target is unknown. This sample was taken from a study of human T cells and chemical hapten exposure. Study-wide results and caveats: TCRs exceeding a frequency of 1 in 1000 stayed unchanged under DPC sensitization.

Total RNA came from unfractionated whole blood. V was pared by 6 bases and J by 0 bases, with 19 bases between. CDR3 length: 17 amino acids. As processed by the authors: Samples contained a median of 95,638 TCRs, with a range of roughly 23,224 to 700,000. TCRdb fed the 5' RACE reads into MiXCR, producing one record per CDR3 protein. The V and J calls were determined by TCRdb, not by the authors. The table has 65,000 to 95,000 distinct CDR3 sequences, 7% to 8% seen once; the top ten hold under 3%. This clonotype originated in a male donor in good health. This chain links TRBV12-3 or TRBV12-4 with TRBJ2-3; D ambiguous. CDR3 coding DNA: TGTGCCAGCAGCGGGCTAGGCTGGCCGTTTAGCACAGATACGCAGTATTTT. This gives the protein CASSGLGWPFSTDTQYF.